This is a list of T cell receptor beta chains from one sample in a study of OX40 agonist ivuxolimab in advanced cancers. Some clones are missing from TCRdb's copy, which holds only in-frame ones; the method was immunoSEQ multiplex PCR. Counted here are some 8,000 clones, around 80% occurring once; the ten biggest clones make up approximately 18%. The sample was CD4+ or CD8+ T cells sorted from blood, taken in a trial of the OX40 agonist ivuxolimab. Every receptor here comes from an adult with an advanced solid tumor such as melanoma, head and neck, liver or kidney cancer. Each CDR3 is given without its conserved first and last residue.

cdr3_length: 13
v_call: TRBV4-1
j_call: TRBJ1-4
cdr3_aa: ASSRIQGDSEKLF

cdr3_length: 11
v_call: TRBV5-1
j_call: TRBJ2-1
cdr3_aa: ASSLAQYNEQF

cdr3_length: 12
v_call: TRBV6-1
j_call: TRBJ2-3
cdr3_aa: ASSEVWGTDTQY

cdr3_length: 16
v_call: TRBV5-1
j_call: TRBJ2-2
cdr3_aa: ASSMELAGAINTGELF

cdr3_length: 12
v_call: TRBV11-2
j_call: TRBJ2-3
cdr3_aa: ASSLSGGKDTQY

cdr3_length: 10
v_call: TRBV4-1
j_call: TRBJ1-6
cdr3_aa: ASSQENSPLH

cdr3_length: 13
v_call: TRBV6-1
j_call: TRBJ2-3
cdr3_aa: ASSEVPGTTDTQY

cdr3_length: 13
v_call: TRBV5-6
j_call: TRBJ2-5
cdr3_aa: ASSTGTGGFETQY

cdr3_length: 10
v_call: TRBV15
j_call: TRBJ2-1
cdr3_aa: ATSRGTNGQF

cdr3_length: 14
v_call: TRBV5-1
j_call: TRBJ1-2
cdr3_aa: ASTSGEEGASYGYT